What follows are 28 T cell receptor beta chains derived from one specimen sequenced in a study of blood T cell repertoires in COVID-19. Profiled with immunoSEQ multiplex PCR; TCRdb holds only in-frame clones, not every one. This repertoire shows roughly 110,000 clones, over 70% found once; its top ten account for roughly 1.6%. Sequenced: peripheral blood. These receptors all come from a man in his fifties with acute or convalescent COVID-19.

This chain connects TRBV25-1 to TRBJ2-5; tentatively, D is TRBD2 (6 bases). Trimming stripped 3 bases from V and 5 bases from J, with 13 bases between. This CDR3 is built from 14 residues. Germline values: CDR1 MGHDK, CDR2 SYGVNS. CDR3 DNA sequence: TGTGCCAGCAGTGATCCCCGCGGGGTCGAGACCCAGTACTTC. Translating it yields CASSDPRGVETQYF.

The chain uses TRBV3-1 (or the pseudogene TRBV3-2) and TRBJ2-3; TRBD2 matches at 9 bases. Trimming at V came to 1 base and at J to 2 bases, leaving 1 base not matched to a gene. The CDR3 has 15 amino acids. Germline-derived CDR1 and CDR2 are LGHDT and YNNKEL (reference sequence). CDR3 region: CASSQGGGATDTQYF. CDR3 in DNA: TGTGCCAGCAGCCAAGGCGGGGGGGCCACAGATACGCAGTATTTT.

The chain carries TRBV5-8 and TRBJ2-3; 8 nucleotides line up with TRBD2. V shed 2 bases, J shed 2 bases, and the junction held 4 bases outside the gene matches. This CDR3 region has 15 residues. Germline V gene sequence: CDR1 SGHTS, CDR2 YDEGEE. CDR3 nucleotides: TGTGCCAGCAGCTTTACCGGGGGGGCCACAGATACGCAGTATTTT. Its translation: CASSFTGGATDTQYF.

This sequence joins TRBV11-2 and TRBJ2-7; the match to TRBD1 covers 8 bases. V shed 5 bases and J 0 bases; nucleotides not matched to a gene: 18. CDR3 length: 19 residues. Germline assignment: CDR1 SGHAT and CDR2 FQNNGV. The CDR3 DNA follows: TGTGCCAGCAGCCTGCGACAGGGGATTTCTTACTTTAACTCCTACGAGCAGTACTTC. Translation gives CASSLRQGISYFNSYEQYF.

This rearrangement joins TRBV6-5 to TRBJ1-4; 8 bases match TRBD1. Germline trimming cut 0 bases from V and 7 bases from J; bases unmatched to any gene: 7. The CDR3 loop spans 16 amino acids. From germline, CDR1 is MNHEY and CDR2 SVGAGI. CDR3 residues: CASSYSTGEFGEKLFF. CDR3 sequence (DNA): TGTGCCAGCAGTTACTCGACAGGGGAATTCGGTGAAAAACTGTTTTTT.

The chain is built from TRBV2 and TRBJ2-7; TRBD1 matches at 10 bases. CDR3 length: 13 amino acids. The germline CDR1 and CDR2 sequences are SNHLY and FYNNEI. V shed 6 bases, J shed 6 bases, and the junction held 5 bases outside the gene matches. The CDR3 nucleotides are TGTGCCAGCAGATACCGGGACAGGGGCGAGCAGTACTTC. Translating it yields CASRYRDRGEQYF.

The chain joins TRBV16 to TRBJ1-1; 7 nucleotides align to TRBD1. V was clipped by 6 bases and J by 0 bases; unmatched bases: 7. This CDR3 is built from 15 residues. Germline-derived CDR1 and CDR2 are KGHSY and FQNENV. The CDR3 loop is CASSQQGSMNTEAFF. The CDR3 nucleotides read TGTGCCAGCAGTCAACAGGGGTCCATGAACACTGAAGCTTTCTTT.

The chain combines TRBV27 with TRBJ1-5, with a weak D call TRBD1 (6 bases). The CDR3 sequence is 14 residues long. Germline assignment: CDR1 MNHEY and CDR2 SMNVEV (reference sequence). The V end was cut by 2 bases, the J end by 7 bases, with 12 bases between. DNA of the CDR3: TGTGCCAGCAGTTTACGACAGGAAAGACAGCCCCAGCATTTT. This sequence encodes CASSLRQERQPQHF.

The chain joins TRBV23-1 to TRBJ1-1; D gene unclear. TRBV23-1 is filed as an ORF, its function uncertain. Between the trimmed V and J ends, which lost 0 bases and 4 bases, there was a span of 9 bases. The CDR3 consists of 14 residues. This CDR3 is CASSQSLPGTEAFF. The DNA for the CDR3 is TGCGCCAGCAGTCAATCGCTCCCGGGCACTGAAGCTTTCTTT.

The V and J genes are TRBV7-9 and TRBJ1-1; possibly TRBD1 for D (5 bases). V gave up 0 bases and J gave up 2 bases, with 10 bases separating them. This CDR3 comprises 15 residues. The V gene's germline CDR1 is SEHNR and CDR2 FQNEAQ (reference sequence). The DNA of the CDR3 is TGTGCCAGCAGCTTAGCGCGGCAGGGTAACACTGAAGCTTTCTTT. Translating it yields CASSLARQGNTEAFF.

The count of this clone is one. The rearrangement links TRBV21-1 to TRBJ1-1; the table's D call, TRBD1, has no DNA check behind it. TRBV21-1 is described as a pseudogene. The CDR3 spans 14 residues. As DNA, the CDR3 is TGTGCCAGCAGCCGGAGCGCAGGGGCCGCTGAAGCTTTCTTT. It translates to CASSRSAGAAEAFF.

The CDR3 DNA follows: TGTGCCAGCACTTCGGACAGGGTAAGCACTGAAGCTTTCTTT. As protein: CASTSDRVSTEAFF. This chain connects TRBV2 to TRBJ1-1, with 8 bases fitting TRBD1. The CDR3 covers 14 residues. V lost 7 bases to trimming and J lost 4 bases; unmatched junction nucleotides: 8. Germline-derived CDR1 and CDR2 are SNHLY and FYNNEI.

The chain has TRBV1 and TRBJ2-3; the table's D call TRBD2 went unverified against the DNA. TRBV1 is tagged as a pseudogene. The CDR3 extends over 17 amino acids. CDR3 DNA sequence: TGCACCAGCAGCCAAGAGGCCAGCGGGGGGGTTAGAGATACGCAGTATTTT. It yields the protein CTSSQEASGGVRDTQYF.

The V call is TRBV13, the J call TRBJ2-1; 9 positions match TRBD2. The CDR3 is made up of 18 amino acids. Germline V gene sequence: CDR1 PRHDT, CDR2 FYEKMQ (reference sequence). V shed 5 bases, J shed 10 bases, and the junction held 21 bases outside the gene matches. This CDR3 reads CASSPRRKLAGYKGEQFF. In nucleotides, the CDR3 is TGTGCCAGCAGCCCCCGCCGGAAACTAGCGGGTTACAAAGGGGAGCAGTTCTTC. Filled out from reference TRBV13 and TRBJ2-1, the complete variable domain reads AAGVIQSPRHLIKEKRETATLKCYPIPRHDTVYWYQQGPGQDPQFLISFYEKMQSDKGSIPDRFSAQQFSDYHSELNMSSLELGDSALYFCASSPRRKLAGYKGEQFFGPGTRLTVL.

The V gene is TRBV24-1, the J gene TRBJ2-3; D is perhaps TRBD1 (5 bases). CDR1 is KGHDR, CDR2 SFDVKD, per germline. The CDR3 sequence is 16 residues long. V was trimmed by 3 bases and J by 5 bases, leaving 17 bases between them. Written as DNA, the CDR3 is TGTGCCACCAGTGATGCCCTTCAGGGCGTTAAAGATACGCAGTATTTT. It encodes CATSDALQGVKDTQYF.

V gene TRBV30 combines with J gene TRBJ2-4, with TRBD1 matching 8 bases. Losses at the gene ends were 3 bases for V and 0 bases for J; bases not matched to a gene: 4. CDR3 length equals 15 residues. In germline, CDR1 is GTSNPN, CDR2 SVGIG (reference sequence). The CDR3: CAWSGQGLAKNIQYF. The CDR3 region has the DNA TGTGCCTGGAGCGGACAGGGACTAGCCAAAAACATTCAGTACTTC.

The rearrangement joins TRBV5-4 to TRBJ1-1, with TRBD1 as a possible D gene (5 bases). The length of the CDR3 is 13 residues. The V gene's germline CDR1 is SGHNT and CDR2 YYREEE (reference sequence). Trimming took 0 bases from V and 7 from J, leaving 10 bases between them. The CDR3 spells CASSLAGAGEAFF. CDR3 bases: TGTGCCAGCAGCTTGGCTGGGGCTGGTGAAGCTTTCTTT.

The gene calls are TRBV5-4 and TRBJ1-3; 12 nucleotides match TRBD1. Germline values: CDR1 SGHNT, CDR2 YYREEE (reference sequence). V shed 2 bases and J 1 base; nucleotides not matched to a gene: 10. The length of the CDR3 is 19 residues. CDR3 loop: CASSFSGTGGAVSGNTIYF. The CDR3 DNA reads as TGTGCCAGCAGCTTTTCGGGGACAGGGGGCGCCGTGTCTGGAAACACCATATATTTT.

The chain uses TRBV5-4 and TRBJ1-6, with no clear D. Germline assignment: CDR1 SGHNT and CDR2 YYREEE (reference sequence). The CDR3 is 13 residues long. The V gene lost 2 bases and the J gene lost 7 bases, with 7 bases spanning the gap. The CDR3 DNA follows: TGTGCCAGCAGCTTTGGGCAGAATTCACCCCTCCACTTT. This encodes CASSFGQNSPLHF.

This rearrangement joins TRBV6-6 to TRBJ1-6, with D hard to call. Trimming took 8 bases from V and 6 from J, leaving 17 bases between them. The germline V gene encodes CDR1 MNHNY and CDR2 SVGAGI (reference sequence). This CDR3 contains 15 residues. The CDR3 sequence is CASGLRIEGNSPLHF. The CDR3 DNA reads as TGTGCCAGCGGTCTGCGAATCGAGGGTAATTCACCCCTCCACTTT.

J is TRBJ2-7 and V is TRBV28; 12 bases line up with TRBD2. Germline V lookup: CDR1 MDHEN, CDR2 SYDVKM. The CDR3 contains 15 residues. The ends lost 3 bases at V and 6 bases at J; junction bases unmatched: 6. Here the CDR3 DNA reads TGTGCCAGCAGTTTGAGACTAGCGGGGGCCGGCGAGCAGTACTTC. It encodes CASSLRLAGAGEQYF.

This clone has only a few counts. The chain carries TRBV2 and TRBJ1-5, with 9 bases matching TRBD1. The CDR3 totals 14 residues. Germline CDR1 SNHLY, CDR2 FYNNEI. V shed 5 bases, J shed 7 bases, and the junction held 6 bases outside the gene matches. CDR3 coding DNA: TGTGCCAGCAGTTTACAGGGGGCTTGGCAGCCCCAGCATTTT. Amino acids: CASSLQGAWQPQHF.

The chain joins TRBV11-2 to TRBJ2-1; the D is unclear. The CDR3 has 15 residues. V was trimmed by 2 bases and J by 5 bases, leaving 13 bases between them. Per germline, CDR1 SGHAT and CDR2 FQNNGV. CDR3 sequence reads: CASSLLETSHNEQFF. The CDR3 coding sequence is TGTGCCAGCAGCTTACTTGAGACATCTCACAATGAGCAGTTCTTC.

V is TRBV27 and J is TRBJ2-2; 11 nucleotides align to TRBD2. Germline CDR1 is MNHEY and CDR2 is SMNVEV (reference sequence). The trim removed 5 bases at V and 2 bases at J, leaving 4 bases unmatched. The CDR3 spans 16 residues. The CDR3 bases are TGTGCCAGCAGTCCTAGCGGGGGGCTTAACACCGGGGAGCTGTTTTTT. As protein: CASSPSGGLNTGELFF.

V is TRBV4-1 and J is TRBJ2-1; TRBD1 matches at 8 bases. CDR3 length: 17 amino acids. CDR1 is MGHRA, CDR2 YSYEKL, per germline. After removal of 0 bases from V and 1 base from J, the junction contained 5 bases not matched to a gene. This chain's CDR3 is CASSQDPGQASYNEQFF. Here the CDR3 DNA reads TGCGCCAGCAGCCAAGATCCGGGACAGGCATCCTACAATGAGCAGTTCTTC.

The J gene is TRBJ2-1, the V gene TRBV5-1; 9 bases align to TRBD1. CDR3 length: 16 residues. With 2 bases clipped from V and 1 base from J, the junction kept 4 bases outside the gene matches. Per the germline V gene, CDR1 is SGHRS and CDR2 is YFSETQ. Here the CDR3 DNA reads TGCGCCAGCAGCTTCCAGGGACAGGGATCCTACAATGAGCAGTTCTTC. Encoded protein: CASSFQGQGSYNEQFF.

The chain is built from TRBV14 and TRBJ2-2, with 8 nucleotides matching TRBD1. Germline CDR1 reads SGHDN; CDR2 reads FVKESK. The CDR3 length is 15 residues. The ends lost 4 bases at V and 5 bases at J; junction bases unmatched: 6. The CDR3, as DNA: TGTGCCAGCAGCCTAGGGACAGGTGGTACCGGGGAGCTGTTTTTT. Its protein is CASSLGTGGTGELFF.

This clone was observed a single time. The V gene is TRBV9, the J gene TRBJ1-2, with 8 bases identical to TRBD1. CDR1 is SGDLS, CDR2 YYNGEE, per germline. The CDR3 is 15 amino acids. V was pared by 4 bases and J by 8 bases, with 13 bases of the junction left unmatched. The CDR3 region has the DNA TGTGCCAGCAGCCCTCAGCCCCGGCAGGGGGCAGGCTACACCTTC. Protein sequence: CASSPQPRQGAGYTF.